This T cell receptor beta chain is from a study of CD8+CD57+ T cells in acquired aplastic anemia. Across the whole study: DNA per sorted CD4+ or CD8+ sample ranged about 0.18 to 30 ug, averaging about 3.4 ug. Study-level points and caveats: There were approximately 27 CD8+ CDR3 sequences that occurred in both patients and controls. The study found no significant CD8+ Simpson's diversity difference between patients and controls.

The study profiled TCR beta VDJ and CDR3 using genomic DNA as template. TCRdb recomputed calls from the reads with MiXCR, one row per CDR3 protein. The sample records 200,000 to 300,000 distinct CDR3 sequences, around 82% being singletons. Patients chosen for sequencing had shown CD8+CD57+ cell expansion by flow cytometry. As concerns this clonotype: What it recognizes is unknown.

From germline, CDR1 is DFQATT and CDR2 SNEGSKA (reference sequence). Trimming stripped 4 bases from V and 2 bases from J, with 26 bases between. The CDR3 runs to 18 residues. The sample consisted of sorted CD4+, CD8+, or CD8+CD57+ T cells (not recorded which) from PBMCs. This chain joins TRBV20-1 and TRBJ1-1; D not resolved. This clonotype originated in a human donor with aplastic anemia. CDR3 loop: CSATPGGNQEGGNTEAFF. CDR3 sequence (DNA): TGCAGTGCTACCCCCGGTGGGAACCAAGAGGGAGGAAACACTGAAGCTTTCTTT.